This TCR beta chain was sequenced in a study of identical twins. This clonotype appeared a few times. TCRdb reprocessed the 5' RACE reads with MiXCR, giving one entry per CDR3 protein. The table has 1.5 million or so distinct CDR3 sequences, under 35% seen once. CDR1 is SGHDN and CDR2 is FVKESK in the germline V gene. The V and J ends lost 1 base and 3 bases respectively, with 9 bases between them. The CDR3 is 15 residues long. The source of this sequence is a newborn girl in good health. V and J are TRBV14 and TRBJ1-4; a possible D gene is TRBD1 (5 bases). Material for sequencing was cord blood. CDR3 in DNA: TGTGCCAGCAGCCAAGCCGGGGCTTCTAATGAAAAACTGTTTTTT. It yields the protein CASSQAGASNEKLFF.